Sequencing of this T cell receptor (beta chain) was carried out in a study of control samples from healthy donors and cancer patients. Germline CDR1 reads SGHVS; CDR2 reads FQNEAQ. V was cut by 5 bases and J by 3 bases, with 23 bases left in between. This CDR3 is built from 18 residues. Profiling relied on immunoSEQ multiplex PCR, and the TCRdb table lists in-frame clones only, not all of them. Of approximately 150,000 clones listed, approximately 94% are singletons. The source material was blood. The TCR comes from a woman aged 18-29 years in good health. The chain uses TRBV7-8 and TRBJ2-1; D may be TRBD2 (7 bases). CDR3 coding DNA: TGTGCCAGCAGCCGCCGATTGGGAGGGGGGATTCTCTACAATGAGCAGTTCTTC. Translating it yields CASSRRLGGGILYNEQFF.